A single sample is the source of the 11 T cell receptor beta chains below, sequenced in a study of beta chain features in type 1 diabetes. Every bit of the isolated RNA underwent reverse transcription, so sequencing read expressed TCRB transcripts. Libraries were prepared by immunoSEQ multiplex PCR; TCRdb keeps only in-frame clonotypes and omits some of them. Among 200,000 to 250,000 clones, about 25% were seen once, and the ten largest hold 4%. The sample was central memory CD4+ T cells from blood. The receptors shown here come from a man aged 30 to 39 in good health.

This sequence joins TRBV14 and TRBJ2-3; the D is unclear. Germline loops: CDR1 SGHDN, CDR2 FVKESK. Trimming removed 1 base from V and 5 bases from J, with 7 bases in between. The CDR3 spans 13 residues. DNA of the CDR3: TGTGCCAGCAGCCAAGTGTTGGGAGATACGCAGTATTTT. It yields the protein CASSQVLGDTQYF.

This clone was seen only a few times. The CDR3 bases are TGCAGCGTCTTACCCGCAGCTGGGGCCAACGTCCTGACTTTC. This translates into CSVLPAAGANVLTF. The rearrangement links TRBV29-1 to TRBJ2-6, with D hard to call. Looked up from germline, CDR1 is SQVTM and CDR2 is ANQGSEA. V gave up 6 bases and J gave up 2 bases, with 11 bases separating them. The CDR3 is 14 amino acids.

The J gene is TRBJ2-1, the V gene TRBV27; D is ambiguous. V lost 5 bases to trimming and J lost 4 bases, with 9 bases between them. Germline CDR1 reads MNHEY; CDR2 reads SMNVEV (reference sequence). The CDR3 totals 13 residues. The CDR3 DNA follows: TGTGCCAGCAGTCTGGCAGCTTACAATGAGCAGTTCTTC. Its protein is CASSLAAYNEQFF.

The rearrangement joins TRBV9 to TRBJ1-1; D is unclear. CDR1 is SGDLS, CDR2 YYNGEE, per germline. The CDR3 extends over 15 amino acids. The V and J ends lost 5 bases and 0 bases respectively, with 14 bases between them. CDR3 residues: CASSSVGLLNTEAFF. The CDR3 DNA reads as TGTGCCAGCAGTTCGGTGGGTCTTTTGAACACTGAAGCTTTCTTT.

V and J are TRBV14 and TRBJ2-1; TRBD2 matches at 8 bases. Germline V gene sequence: CDR1 SGHDN, CDR2 FVKESK. Germline trimming cut 2 bases from V and 5 bases from J; bases unmatched to any gene: 5. The CDR3 loop spans 15 amino acids. CDR3: CASSQLGLGNNEQFF. The CDR3 DNA follows: TGTGCCAGCAGCCAATTGGGACTAGGAAACAATGAGCAGTTCTTC.

The chain's CDR3 is CASSRTGVDEQYF. The CDR3 nucleotides read TGTGCCAGCAGTCGGACAGGCGTCGACGAGCAGTACTTC. The chain employs TRBV6-5 and TRBJ2-7, with 7 bases fitting TRBD1. CDR3 length: 13 amino acids. V lost 5 bases, J lost 5 bases, and 6 bases stayed unmatched. Germline-derived CDR1 and CDR2 are MNHEY and SVGAGI.

Judged by abundance, this clone is medium-sized. The V gene is TRBV2, the J gene TRBJ2-3; no clear D gene. This CDR3 is built from 10 residues. V gave up 11 bases and J gave up 1 base, with 4 bases separating them. Germline V gene lookup returns CDR1 SNHLY and CDR2 FYNNEI. The CDR3 DNA follows: TGTGCCGTCCGCACAGATACGCAGTATTTT. This translates into CAVRTDTQYF.

V and J are TRBV5-1 and TRBJ2-1; maybe TRBD1 (5 bases). There are 15 residues in the CDR3. V was shortened by 2 bases and J by 7 bases, with 16 bases between the two germline ends. Germline V gene sequence: CDR1 SGHRS, CDR2 YFSETQ. CDR3: CASSLIGQGRNEQFF. CDR3 sequence (DNA): TGCGCCAGCAGCTTAATCGGGCAGGGAAGGAATGAGCAGTTCTTC. Variable domain in full (rest from reference TRBV5-1 and TRBJ2-1): KAGVTQTPRYLIKTRGQQVTLSCSPISGHRSVSWYQQTPGQGLQFLFEYFSETQRNKGNFPGRFSGRQFSNSRSEMNVSTLELGDSALYLCASSLIGQGRNEQFFGPGTRLTVL.

This clone was counted between two and nine times. This chain's CDR3 is CASSLTSRGEYEQYF. The CDR3 DNA follows: TGTGCCAGCAGCTTAACTAGCCGTGGGGAGTACGAGCAGTACTTC. This chain uses TRBV7-2 with TRBJ2-7, with TRBD2 as a possible D gene (6 bases). The CDR3 totals 15 residues. Trimming stripped 2 bases from V and 4 bases from J, with 15 bases between. Germline V CDR1 and CDR2: SGHTA, FQGNSA.

This sequence joins TRBV11-2 and TRBJ2-3; perhaps TRBD2 as D (5 bases). The CDR3 covers 13 residues. Germline V lookup: CDR1 SGHAT, CDR2 FQNNGV. Deletions cut 5 bases from V and 8 bases from J, with 14 bases between. Here the CDR3 reads CASSGVIEGTQYF. CDR3 in DNA: TGTGCCAGCAGCGGAGTCATAGAGGGTACGCAGTATTTT.

This chain's CDR3 is CASSSPGVGSGNTIYF. For the CDR3, the DNA is TGTGCCAGCAGTTCCCCAGGGGTTGGGAGCGGAAACACCATATATTTT. J is TRBJ1-3 and V is TRBV28, with D perhaps matching TRBD1 (6 bases). CDR3 length: 16 amino acids. Germline V gives CDR1 MDHEN, CDR2 SYDVKM. V lost 4 bases and J lost 4, with 17 bases in between.